This T cell receptor beta chain was retrieved from a study of T cell responses to AZD1222 COVID-19 vaccine. This table comes from immunoSEQ multiplex PCR, and its TCRdb copy is limited to in-frame clones, with some not included. In the table there are about 78,000 clones, about nine tenths of which are singletons. Second-dose timings of about 4 or about 12 weeks were pooled. Study-level findings and limits: CD4 TCRs associated with vaccination spanned spike, dominating at 160-218 and 743-854. Regions left unmutated in variants are reportedly the target of nearly half of spike-specific TCRs. Compared with day 0, the breadth and depth of the Spike-specific TCR repertoire rose significantly after two doses of AZD1222.

In the case of this clone: Its antigen is undetermined.

The source is an adult who received the AZD1222 COVID-19 vaccine. The sample in question was peripheral blood, obtained 28 days after the second AZD1222 dose.

DNA for the CDR3: TGTGCCAGCAGTGGGAAGGATACTAACTATGGCTACACCTTC. It encodes CASSGKDTNYGYTF. The chain links TRBV28 to TRBJ1-2; D gene unclear. CDR3 length equals 14 residues. The germline V and J ends were trimmed by 5 bases and 0 bases, with 10 bases remaining between them. In germline, CDR1 is MDHEN, CDR2 SYDVKM.